This T cell receptor beta chain derives from a study of metastatic and nonmetastatic thyroid tumors. Study-wide results and limits: Reports indicated that malignant thyroid tumors showed significantly higher TCR beta diversity than benign nodules did, in blood and tumor.

Thyroid surgery was performed in patients who had received no treatment beforehand. In the original workflow: Researchers built a distant-metastasis classifier for papillary thyroid cancer that drew on CDR3 differences across clinicopathological groups. TCRdb re-called clones via MiXCR from the PCR reads. The V and J calls follow TCRdb's processing rather than the paper's. The sample consists of some 23,000 clones, approximately 11% of them appearing once. This clone qualifies as medium-sized. The antigen remains unidentified. The V gene's germline CDR1 is MNHNS and CDR2 SASEGT. The CDR3 runs 15 residues. V shed 1 base, J shed 4 bases, and the junction held 6 bases outside the gene matches.

The J gene is TRBJ2-7, the V gene TRBV6-1; TRBD1 agrees at 8 bases. The specimen sequenced was blood. The clonotype comes from a female donor with papillary thyroid cancer or a benign thyroid nodule (not recorded which). Some clones in this sample may be carry-over from other donors' samples. The CDR3 is CASSEEAGGGYEQYF. DNA for the CDR3: TGTGCCAGCAGTGAAGAGGCAGGGGGCGGTTACGAGCAGTACTTC.